The 25 T cell receptor beta chains in this list originate from one sample, sequenced in a study of blood T cell repertoires in COVID-19. The protocol was immunoSEQ multiplex PCR, while the TCRdb copy is restricted to in-frame clones and leaves out a portion. The sample has roughly 130,000 clones; about four fifths are singletons. Sample: peripheral blood. The receptors were gathered from a woman in her 50s with acute or convalescent COVID-19.

This clone was recorded once. This chain uses TRBV11-2 with TRBJ2-5, with D maybe TRBD1 (5 bases). CDR3 size: 16 residues. Germline assignment: CDR1 SGHAT and CDR2 FQNNGV. Trimming took off 0 bases at V and 2 bases at J, with 13 bases between the two ends. The CDR3 DNA sequence: TGTGCCAGCAGCTTAGATCTTGCAGGGCGGCAAGAGACCCAGTACTTC. This encodes CASSLDLAGRQETQYF.

The V call is TRBV24-1, the J call TRBJ2-1; tentative D call: TRBD2 (6 bases). Germline V CDR1 and CDR2: KGHDR, SFDVKD. The CDR3 contains 16 residues. The V end lost 0 bases, the J end lost 4 bases, and 12 bases lay between the germline ends. The chain's CDR3 is CATSDLSSGRYNEQFF. CDR3 nucleotide sequence: TGTGCCACCAGTGATTTGAGCTCAGGGAGGTACAATGAGCAGTTCTTC.

The chain uses TRBV12-5 and TRBJ1-1; 8 bases align to TRBD1. Germline CDR1 LGHNT, CDR2 FRNRAP. This CDR3 is 14 amino acids long. Trimming at V came to 6 bases and at J to 1 base, leaving 4 bases not matched to a gene. This CDR3 reads CASGPDRGNTEAFF. In DNA, the CDR3 is TGTGCTAGTGGGCCAGACAGGGGGAACACTGAAGCTTTCTTT.

The chain carries TRBV29-1 and TRBJ2-1; D is unresolved. The germline gives CDR1 SQVTM, CDR2 ANQGSEA. The V and J ends lost 7 bases and 5 bases respectively, with 12 bases between them. CDR3 size: 12 residues. CDR3: CSAGHSNNEQFF. CDR3 DNA sequence: TGCAGCGCTGGGCACAGTAACAATGAGCAGTTCTTC.

The chain recombines TRBV4-1 with TRBJ2-3; 8 nucleotides line up with TRBD2. The V and J ends lost 2 bases and 5 bases, in that order; junction bases with no gene match: 9. Per the germline V gene, CDR1 is MGHRA and CDR2 is YSYEKL. This CDR3 is 16 amino acids long. The CDR3 DNA reads TGCGCCAGCAGCCAATTTAGCGGGGTGGTAGTAGATACGCAGTATTTT. It translates to CASSQFSGVVVDTQYF.

V is TRBV5-4 and J is TRBJ2-7, with TRBD1 identical over 7 bases. Germline CDR1 reads SGHNT; CDR2 reads YYREEE (reference sequence). V lost 4 bases, J lost 0 bases, and 10 bases stayed unmatched. CDR3 length: 16 residues. The CDR3 protein is CASSPGDREISYEQYF. CDR3 DNA: TGTGCCAGCAGCCCCGGAGACAGGGAAATCTCCTACGAGCAGTACTTC.

V and J are TRBV30 and TRBJ1-3; no definite D call. This CDR3 contains 15 residues. CDR1 and CDR2 (germline): GTSNPN, SVGIG (reference sequence). The V end was cut by 2 bases, the J end by 0 bases, with 11 bases between. DNA of the CDR3: TGTGCCTGGAGTAGCCCTAATTCCTCTGGAAACACCATATATTTT. Translating it yields CAWSSPNSSGNTIYF.

This chain links TRBV19 with TRBJ1-1, with D perhaps matching TRBD1 (5 bases). Germline assignment: CDR1 LNHDA and CDR2 SQIVND (reference sequence). The ends were cut back, 5 bases at V and 3 bases at J, with 16 bases in the middle. The CDR3 has 15 amino acids. The CDR3 DNA reads as TGTGCCAGTAGTCCCCACCCGCCAGGGTACACTGAAGCTTTCTTT. Its protein product is CASSPHPPGYTEAFF.

This clone was recorded a few times. This chain links TRBV5-1 with TRBJ1-1, with D possibly TRBD1 on 6 matching bases. The germline CDR1 and CDR2 sequences are SGHRS and YFSETQ. Trimming took off 1 base at V and 1 base at J, with 14 bases between the two ends. This CDR3 is 16 amino acids long. In DNA form, the CDR3 reads TGCGCCAGCAGCTTGAGAGCAGGGGTGGGGAACACTGAAGCTTTCTTT. It is translated as CASSLRAGVGNTEAFF.

The chain employs TRBV20-1 and TRBJ1-2; D is ambiguous. The CDR3 length is 11 residues. Trimming left V 6 bases short and J 5 bases short, with 10 bases between. Germline V CDR1 and CDR2: DFQATT, SNEGSKA (reference sequence). The CDR3 DNA reads TGCAGTGCCCCCAGAAATTATGGCTACACCTTC. As protein: CSAPRNYGYTF.

The J gene is TRBJ1-4, the V gene TRBV7-9, with TRBD1 matching over 9 bases. The trim removed 3 bases at V and 8 bases at J, leaving 10 bases unmatched. Germline lookup yields CDR1 SEHNR and CDR2 FQNEAQ (reference sequence). The CDR3 loop spans 16 amino acids. The CDR3 sequence: CASSFAQGALGEKLFF. Written as DNA, the CDR3 is TGTGCCAGCAGCTTCGCACAGGGGGCACTGGGGGAAAAACTGTTTTTT.

The chain has TRBV2 and TRBJ2-5; no definite D call. From germline, CDR1 is SNHLY and CDR2 FYNNEI. The CDR3 spans 11 residues. V was clipped by 7 bases and J by 1 base, with 4 bases between them. The CDR3 sequence is CASTLQETQYF. CDR3 DNA: TGTGCCAGCACCCTCCAAGAGACCCAGTACTTC.

This chain joins TRBV15 and TRBJ2-1; TRBD2 agrees at 14 bases. The CDR3 consists of 16 residues. Germline V gene data show CDR1 as LNHNV and CDR2 as YYDKDF (reference sequence). Trimming cost V 3 bases and J 8 bases; bases outside gene matches: 6. DNA of the CDR3: TGTGCCACCAGCAGCAGACTAGCGGGGGGGCGGGATGAGCAGTTCTTC. Protein sequence: CATSSRLAGGRDEQFF.

The J gene is TRBJ1-2, the V gene TRBV4-1, with D possibly being TRBD1 (5 bases). The CDR3 spans 15 residues. The V gene's germline CDR1 is MGHRA and CDR2 YSYEKL. Trimming took off 1 base at V and 7 bases at J, with 16 bases between the two ends. The CDR3 protein is CASSQAASPGGGYTF. CDR3 in DNA: TGCGCCAGCAGCCAAGCGGCCTCTCCGGGGGGTGGCTACACCTTC.

This chain joins TRBV7-9 and TRBJ2-7, with 7 bases fitting TRBD1. J was trimmed by 5 bases and V by 1 base; bases with no gene match: 5. This CDR3 has 14 amino acids. In germline, CDR1 is SEHNR, CDR2 FQNEAQ (reference sequence). DNA for the CDR3: TGTGCCAGCAGCTTAGACAGGGGTTCCGACGAGCAGTACTTC. This encodes CASSLDRGSDEQYF. Drawing the rest from reference TRBV7-9 and TRBJ2-7, the complete variable domain is DTGVSQNPRHKITKRGQNVTFRCDPISEHNRLYWYRQTLGQGPEFLTYFQNEAQLEKSRLLSDRFSAERPKGSFSTLEIQRTEQGDSAMYLCASSLDRGSDEQYFGPGTRLTVT.

This rearrangement joins TRBV4-1 to TRBJ2-1, with TRBD2 matching 7 bases. The CDR3 is 15 residues long. Germline-derived CDR1 and CDR2 are MGHRA and YSYEKL. V lost 4 bases, J lost 8 bases, and 11 bases stayed unmatched. The CDR3 loop reads CASSLQRGMVDEQFF. The CDR3 nucleotides read TGCGCCAGCAGCCTGCAGCGGGGAATGGTCGATGAGCAGTTCTTC.

The chain has TRBV18 and TRBJ1-4, with TRBD1 matching 10 bases. V lost 4 bases and J lost 5; bases outside the gene matches: 1. Germline CDR1 and CDR2: KGHSH and LQKENI. This CDR3 contains 14 residues. The CDR3 coding sequence is TGTGCCAGCTCACAGACAGGGGGCAATGAAAAACTGTTTTTT. Protein product: CASSQTGGNEKLFF.

This clone was observed a handful of times. V usage is TRBV4-1 and J usage is TRBJ2-7; a possible D gene is TRBD1 (5 bases). Trimming left V 3 bases short and J 4 bases short, with 25 bases between. There are 18 residues in the CDR3. Germline V lookup: CDR1 MGHRA, CDR2 YSYEKL. The CDR3: CASSHSSLRSTKGYEQYF. In nucleotides, the CDR3 is TGCGCCAGCAGCCACTCGAGTCTCCGGTCAACAAAGGGGTACGAGCAGTACTTC.

This chain links TRBV5-1 with TRBJ2-2, with 13 nucleotides matching TRBD2. Germline V gene lookup returns CDR1 SGHRS and CDR2 YFSETQ. The V and J ends lost 2 bases and 8 bases, in that order; junction bases with no gene match: 6. The CDR3 length is 16 residues. In DNA, the CDR3 is TGCGCCAGCAGCTTCCAGGGACTAGCGGGATCTGGGGAGCTGTTTTTT. Its protein product is CASSFQGLAGSGELFF.

CDR3 protein: CASSPNPSRMLAGGPGDEQYF. In DNA form, the CDR3 reads TGTGCCAGCTCACCAAACCCGTCTCGTATGCTAGCGGGGGGGCCTGGAGACGAGCAGTACTTC. The chain uses TRBV18 and TRBJ2-7; 12 bases match TRBD2. Germline loops: CDR1 KGHSH, CDR2 LQKENI. This CDR3 contains 21 residues. V shed 2 bases and J 5 bases; nucleotides not matched to a gene: 22.

This clone was observed a single time. The rearrangement links TRBV7-6 to TRBJ1-6; TRBD1 might be the D (5 bases). The CDR3 totals 14 residues. Per germline, CDR1 SGHVS and CDR2 FNYEAQ. The V gene lost 5 bases and the J gene lost 7 bases, with 12 bases spanning the gap. The CDR3 loop reads CASSQSTENSPLHF. CDR3 nucleotide sequence: TGTGCCAGCAGCCAATCGACAGAAAATTCACCCCTCCACTTT.

The gene calls are TRBV2 and TRBJ1-4; D is unclear. Trimming left V 6 bases short and J 0 bases short, with 8 bases between. Germline CDR1 and CDR2: SNHLY and FYNNEI. This CDR3 spans 14 amino acids. The CDR3 region has the DNA TGTGCCAGCAGCTTAGTTGCAACTAATGAAAAACTGTTTTTT. It codes for CASSLVATNEKLFF.

The V call is TRBV19, the J call TRBJ2-2, with a weak D call TRBD2 (5 bases). CDR1 and CDR2 (germline): LNHDA, SQIVND (reference sequence). The ends were cut back, 6 bases at V and 2 bases at J, with 13 bases in the middle. The CDR3 spans 15 residues. The CDR3 reads CASSLHRGNTGELFF. The CDR3, as DNA: TGTGCCAGTAGCCTACACCGGGGTAACACCGGGGAGCTGTTTTTT. Supplemented by reference TRBV19 and TRBJ2-2, the full variable domain reads DGGITQSPKYLFRKEGQNVTLSCEQNLNHDAMYWYRQDPGQGLRLIYYSQIVNDFQKGDIAEGYSVSREKKESFPLTVTSAQKNPTAFYLCASSLHRGNTGELFFGEGSRLTVL.

V gene TRBV28 combines with J gene TRBJ1-2, with 7 bases that match TRBD1. Losses at the gene ends were 2 bases for V and 7 bases for J; bases not matched to a gene: 1. The germline gives CDR1 MDHEN, CDR2 SYDVKM. The CDR3 is 12 amino acids. The CDR3 coding sequence is TGTGCCAGCAGTTTACAGGGGGGTGGCTACACCTTC. It translates to CASSLQGGGYTF.

A few counts support this clone. The CDR3 is CASSPANTGELFF. DNA of the CDR3: TGTGCCAGCAGTCCAGCGAACACCGGGGAGCTGTTTTTT. This chain uses TRBV6-4 with TRBJ2-2, with unresolved D. The CDR3 length is 13 residues. Germline-derived CDR1 and CDR2 are MRHNA and SNTAGT. Trimming removed 5 bases at V and 0 bases at J, with 4 bases between.